The rows below give T cell receptor beta chains drawn from one sample of a study of blood T cell repertoires in COVID-19. Libraries were prepared by immunoSEQ multiplex PCR; TCRdb keeps only in-frame clonotypes and omits some of them. The data show roughly 59,000 clones, around 74% seen once. Sequencing input: peripheral blood. These receptors all come from a woman aged 50 to 60 with active or convalescent COVID-19. CDR3s leave out the opening cysteine and the closing phenylalanine or tryptophan. A D gene is named only where the DNA matches it firmly. A clone size is listed for some rows: how often the clone was seen (once, few, many), or a class if it is expanded.

v_call	cdr3_length	clone_size	d_call	j_call	cdr3_aa
TRBV5-4	12	.	.	TRBJ2-1	ASSLRVKSDEQF
TRBV7-2	11	.	.	TRBJ1-1	ASSFTPDTEAF
TRBV5-5	15	.	.	TRBJ2-1	ASSLVSTGRRHNEQF
TRBV24-1	11	.	TRBD1	TRBJ1-2	ATSQGAYYGYT
TRBV2	13	.	TRBD2	TRBJ2-3	ASRASGRDTDTQY
TRBV11-2	14	.	TRBD2	TRBJ2-7	ASSPLAGGPSYEQY
TRBV7-9	13	.	.	TRBJ2-3	ASSLVTGGKDTQY
TRBV10-3	11	.	TRBD1	TRBJ2-7	AIMQNRGYEQY
TRBV6-5	12	medium-sized	TRBD1	TRBJ1-5	ASSIGTVAQPQH
TRBV6-2/TRBV6-3	13	.	.	TRBJ2-2	ASSTKGGGLGELF
TRBV27	11	few	.	TRBJ1-1	ASSFHKNTEAF
TRBV27	12	medium-sized	TRBD1	TRBJ2-7	ASSLMTGYYEQY
TRBV7-2	13	.	.	TRBJ1-1	ASSTPGTRGGGAF
TRBV25-1	11	.	TRBD1	TRBJ2-1	ASNSAGGNEQF
TRBV5-1	11	few	.	TRBJ2-1	ASSLGDYGEQF
TRBV6-5	13	once	.	TRBJ1-5	ASRKQKNSNQPQH
TRBV7-2	13	.	TRBD1	TRBJ2-7	ASRGPGTGLYEQY
TRBV9	15	.	TRBD2	TRBJ2-3	ASSVEAGASLWDTQY
TRBV19	11	.	.	TRBJ1-2	ASRYRERYGYT
TRBV18	11	.	TRBD1	TRBJ1-2	ASSAGTGDGYT
TRBV6-6	12	.	.	TRBJ1-1	ASSSTGGWTEAF
TRBV11-2	12	.	.	TRBJ2-7	ASSPDGVNYEQY
TRBV24-1	12	.	.	TRBJ2-3	ATSDILQGDTQY
TRBV19	12	.	.	TRBJ2-1	ASSSGYVNNEQF
TRBV25-1	12	.	.	TRBJ1-1	ASSESGSGTEAF
TRBV4-1	14	.	.	TRBJ2-7	ASSQSRDREMGEQY
TRBV4-3	14	.	TRBD2	TRBJ2-2	ASSQASGRETGELF
TRBV24-1	9	.	.	TRBJ2-3	ATSQSDTQY